These 4 T cell receptor beta chains came from one sample sequenced in a study of cytomegalovirus exposure and HLA in healthy donors. PCR involved 60 Vbeta and 13 Jbeta primers. Here immunoSEQ multiplex PCR was the method, and the copy in TCRdb shows in-frame clones only, minus some. The table shows more than 150,000 clones, with about 79% occurring only once. What was sequenced was PBMCs. The receptors derive from a man younger than 35 in good health and CMV-seronegative.

This clone was picked up a small number of times. This chain connects TRBV5-6 to TRBJ1-2, with TRBD1 as a possible D gene (5 bases). The germline V and J ends were trimmed by 0 bases and 4 bases, with 13 bases remaining between them. CDR1 is SGHDT and CDR2 is YYEEEE in the germline V gene. This CDR3 is built from 15 residues. CDR3: CASSLASGATYGYTF. DNA for the CDR3: TGTGCCAGCAGCTTGGCCAGCGGGGCGACCTATGGCTACACCTTC.

The chain links TRBV7-3 to TRBJ1-6, with 9 bases aligning to TRBD1. The CDR3 is 17 residues long. The V and J ends lost 5 bases and 9 bases, in that order; junction bases with no gene match: 14. From germline, CDR1 is SGHTA and CDR2 FQGTGA. This CDR3 reads CASSPTSTGGLGSPLHF. CDR3 in DNA: TGTGCCAGCAGCCCCACCTCGACAGGGGGATTGGGTTCACCCCTCCACTTT.

The genes are TRBV10-1 and TRBJ2-1; 10 bases agree with TRBD1. V lost 6 bases, J lost 6 bases, and 2 bases stayed unmatched. The CDR3 sequence is 13 residues long. Germline V lookup: CDR1 WNHNN, CDR2 SYGVQD (reference sequence). The CDR3 coding sequence is TGCGCCAGCAGCGGGACAGGGGTCAATGAGCAGTTCTTC. Translation gives CASSGTGVNEQFF.

This chain connects TRBV9 to TRBJ2-5; 8 nucleotides agree with TRBD2. V was clipped by 8 bases and J by 4 bases; unmatched bases: 10. The CDR3 runs 14 residues. Germline V CDR1 and CDR2: SGDLS, YYNGEE. Here the CDR3 reads CASLSGRGLETQYF. The CDR3 DNA reads TGTGCCAGTCTAAGCGGGAGAGGACTAGAGACCCAGTACTTC.